This T cell receptor beta chain was obtained from a study of a mutant IDH1 vaccine in newly diagnosed glioma. Study-level information: The earlier regimen, radiotherapy, temozolomide, or both, was most often both.

Study-level points and caveats: Shifts in the top peripheral T cell clonotypes seemed unrelated to pseudoprogression.

Trimming removed 5 bases at V and 3 bases at J, with 11 bases between. Germline CDR1 reads LNHDA; CDR2 reads SQIVND (reference sequence). The CDR3 is 13 residues long. Produced via immunoSEQ multiplex PCR; TCRdb's table is partial and in-frame only. The sample holds 23,000 or so clones, 93% seen once. Time point specified: baseline, week 1 (first vaccination visit). Treatment indicated: pre-vaccination baseline after standard-of-care therapy. Points on this clone: Its antigen remains unidentified.

This clonotype was sampled from a man in his forties or fifties with glioma. The J gene is TRBJ2-7, the V gene TRBV19, with D possibly matching TRBD2 (5 bases). The starting material was PBMCs, obtained from a glioma patient treated with radiotherapy, temozolomide or both. The CDR3 sequence: CASSRGGLYEQYF. The DNA of the CDR3 is TGTGCCAGTAGTCGAGGCGGGCTCTACGAGCAGTACTTC. Using reference TRBV19 and TRBJ2-7 for the parts outside the CDR3, the full variable domain is DGGITQSPKYLFRKEGQNVTLSCEQNLNHDAMYWYRQDPGQGLRLIYYSQIVNDFQKGDIAEGYSVSREKKESFPLTVTSAQKNPTAFYLCASSRGGLYEQYFGPGTRLTVT.